This TCR beta chain emerged from a study of T cell changes during pregnancy in multiple sclerosis. Measured with immunoSEQ multiplex PCR; TCRdb has only the in-frame clones, and not every one. The sample has roughly 89,000 clones; approximately 92% are singletons. The starting material was peripheral blood, obtained in the first trimester of pregnancy. The sequence came from a female donor with multiple sclerosis, enrolled in a pregnancy study.

In DNA form, the CDR3 reads TGTGCCAGCAGCTTCCCTGGGGGCCCGGAGACCCAGTACTTC. Its translation: CASSFPGGPETQYF. The chain employs TRBV5-6 and TRBJ2-5, with a tentative D call TRBD1 (6 bases). The CDR3 is made up of 14 amino acids. V lost 2 bases and J lost 5, with 13 bases in between. Germline CDR1 reads SGHDT; CDR2 reads YYEEEE.